What follows are 4 T cell receptor beta chains derived from one specimen sequenced in a study of blood T cell repertoires in COVID-19. The method was immunoSEQ multiplex PCR; TCRdb's version includes in-frame clones alone and lacks a portion of them. The sample shows hundreds of thousands of clones, 85% to 90% of them seen only once. Sequenced input: PBMCs or T cells enriched from blood (not recorded which). The receptors shown here come from a woman between 50 and 59 years old who had been exposed to COVID-19.

This rearrangement joins TRBV6-4 to TRBJ1-1; D is unclear. In germline, CDR1 is MRHNA, CDR2 SNTAGT. The V gene lost 2 bases and the J gene lost 3 bases, with 7 bases spanning the gap. The CDR3 is made up of 13 amino acids. The chain's CDR3 is CASSDARHTEAFF. The CDR3 nucleotides read TGTGCCAGCAGTGACGCCAGGCACACTGAAGCTTTCTTT.

This chain joins TRBV14 and TRBJ1-2; D is unresolved. The CDR3 runs to 15 residues. From germline, CDR1 is SGHDN and CDR2 FVKESK. V shed 2 bases and J shed 0 bases, with 10 bases lying between them. The CDR3 DNA is TGTGCCAGCAGCCAACCCCTAGTAGCTAACTATGGCTACACCTTC. Translated: CASSQPLVANYGYTF. Looking up the rest from reference TRBV14 and TRBJ1-2 gives the full variable domain: EAGVTQFPSHSVIEKGQTVTLRCDPISGHDNLYWYRRVMGKEIKFLLHFVKESKQDESGMPNNRFLAERTGGTYSTLKVQPAELEDSGVYFCASSQPLVANYGYTFGSGTRLTVV.

The V gene is TRBV5-1, the J gene TRBJ1-1; 7 nucleotides match TRBD1. The CDR3 consists of 15 residues. Germline V gene sequence: CDR1 SGHRS, CDR2 YFSETQ. V trimming: 4 bases; J trimming: 5 bases; junction bases outside the gene matches: 11. The CDR3 DNA reads as TGCGCCAGCAGCCTAAGACAGGGTGGTGATACTGAAGCTTTCTTT. As protein: CASSLRQGGDTEAFF.

This chain links TRBV2 with TRBJ1-2, with D maybe TRBD1 (6 bases). The V and J ends lost 8 bases and 4 bases respectively, with 11 bases between them. Germline CDR1 is SNHLY and CDR2 is FYNNEI. CDR3 length: 12 amino acids. Written as DNA, the CDR3 is TGTGCCAGCTCGGACAGACTCTATGGCTACACCTTC. Translating it yields CASSDRLYGYTF.